The 2 T cell receptor beta chains below were found in one sample sequenced in a study of CD8+ T cells in alopecia areata. Treatment denoted: oral pan-JAK inhibitor, 5-10 mg twice daily. cDNA reverse transcribed from extracted RNA served as the sequencing template. Measured with immunoSEQ multiplex PCR; TCRdb has only the in-frame clones, and not every one. The sample records 180,000 or so clones, roughly 63% being singletons. The sample consisted of CD4+ T cells sorted from blood, taken at approximately week 56, from a patient treated with tofacitinib. The receptors were sampled from a human donor with alopecia areata.

The chain is built from TRBV29-1 and TRBJ2-1, with D unclear. V dropped 6 bases and J dropped 3 bases, with 9 bases sitting between them. The CDR3 contains 12 residues. Germline lookup yields CDR1 SQVTM and CDR2 ANQGSEA. CDR3 DNA: TGCAGCGTGGCCGGCAGCTACAATGAGCAGTTCTTC. Protein: CSVAGSYNEQFF.

This clone appeared many times. V gene TRBV4-1 combines with J gene TRBJ2-4, with TRBD2 matching 8 bases. CDR3 length: 15 amino acids. V dropped 2 bases and J dropped 7; count of bases not matched to a gene: 7. From germline, CDR1 is MGHRA and CDR2 YSYEKL. CDR3 sequence reads: CASSQTHGGANIQYF. For the CDR3, the DNA is TGCGCCAGCAGCCAAACCCACGGGGGGGCGAACATTCAGTACTTC.